The 32 T cell receptor beta chains in this list originate from one sample, sequenced in a study of OX40 agonist ivuxolimab in advanced cancers. Only in-frame clones appear in the TCRdb table, and some are missing; sequencing was by immunoSEQ multiplex PCR. The data show some 80,000 clones, approximately 87% seen once. Sequences were derived from CD4+ or CD8+ T cells sorted from blood, sampled in a trial of the OX40 agonist ivuxolimab. Receptors were obtained from an adult with an advanced solid tumor such as melanoma, head and neck, liver or kidney cancer.

This clone has only a few counts. This chain joins TRBV20-1 and TRBJ1-2; a possible D gene is TRBD1 (6 bases). In germline, CDR1 is DFQATT, CDR2 SNEGSKA (reference sequence). The V gene lost 4 bases and the J gene lost 8 bases, with 11 bases spanning the gap. CDR3 length equals 11 residues. This chain's CDR3 is CSAIQGAGYTF. As DNA, the CDR3 is TGCAGTGCTATACAGGGAGCGGGCTACACCTTC.

The chain joins TRBV7-2 to TRBJ2-5; D unresolved. V was trimmed by 1 base and J by 1 base, leaving 7 bases between them. This CDR3 is built from 14 residues. The germline CDR1 and CDR2 sequences are SGHTA and FQGNSA. This CDR3 is CASSLGAGQETQYF. The CDR3 DNA reads as TGTGCCAGCAGCTTAGGGGCAGGCCAAGAGACCCAGTACTTC.

This chain links TRBV6-5 with TRBJ2-3; no firm D call. V was shortened by 2 bases and J by 6 bases, with 9 bases between the two germline ends. CDR3 size: 13 residues. CDR1 and CDR2 from the germline V gene are MNHEY and SVGAGI. The DNA for the CDR3 is TGTGCCAGCAGTTACGGTACACTTGATACGCAGTATTTT. Its protein product is CASSYGTLDTQYF.

The chain is built from TRBV19 and TRBJ2-2, with 14 bases matching TRBD2. The junction had 7 bases not matched to a gene; V was cut back by 4 bases and J by 0 bases. CDR1 is LNHDA, CDR2 SQIVND, per germline (reference sequence). The CDR3 runs 19 residues. Here the CDR3 reads CASSKTSGRAYANTGELFF. The DNA of the CDR3 is TGTGCCAGTAGTAAGACTAGCGGGAGGGCCTACGCGAACACCGGGGAGCTGTTTTTT.

The rearrangement links TRBV19 to TRBJ1-1; no reliable D call. Looked up from germline, CDR1 is LNHDA and CDR2 is SQIVND (reference sequence). V dropped 5 bases and J dropped 4 bases, with 14 bases sitting between them. This CDR3 region has 14 residues. The CDR3 reads CASSLGSRGTEAFF. CDR3 bases: TGTGCCAGTAGTCTCGGGTCCCGAGGCACTGAAGCTTTCTTT.

V gene TRBV29-1 combines with J gene TRBJ1-1; unclear D gene. V was clipped by 5 bases and J by 4 bases, with 11 bases between them. This CDR3 spans 12 amino acids. The V gene's germline CDR1 is SQVTM and CDR2 ANQGSEA. The chain's CDR3 is CSVSTSFTEAFF. The CDR3 bases are TGCAGCGTTTCAACTAGTTTCACTGAAGCTTTCTTT.

This chain joins TRBV2 and TRBJ1-2; D may be TRBD1 (6 bases). Looked up from germline, CDR1 is SNHLY and CDR2 is FYNNEI. With 6 bases removed from V and 5 bases from J, the gap between germline ends came to 19 bases. The CDR3 extends over 15 amino acids. CDR3 amino acids: CASRAQGREAYGYTF. In DNA form, the CDR3 reads TGTGCCAGCAGGGCCCAGGGGCGCGAGGCTTATGGCTACACCTTC.

This clone is termed medium-sized. The chain links TRBV29-1 to TRBJ1-2; D gene uncertain. V was clipped by 5 bases and J by 8 bases, with 12 bases between them. Germline V CDR1 and CDR2: SQVTM, ANQGSEA. The CDR3 covers 11 residues. The CDR3 DNA reads as TGCAGCGTTAGGTTAACGGGAGGCTACACCTTC. Its translation is CSVRLTGGYTF.

V and J are TRBV30 and TRBJ1-1, with unresolved D. This CDR3 contains 11 residues. V was trimmed by 7 bases and J by 1 base, leaving 7 bases between them. Per germline, CDR1 GTSNPN and CDR2 SVGIG (reference sequence). CDR3 in amino acids: CASRQNTEAFF. The CDR3 bases are TGTGCCTCGAGACAGAACACTGAAGCTTTCTTT.

This clone has a single count. The rearrangement joins TRBV7-2 to TRBJ2-2; D possibly corresponds to TRBD2 (6 bases). The V end was cut by 6 bases, the J end by 10 bases, with 12 bases between. The germline V gene has CDR1 SGHTA and CDR2 FQGNSA. The CDR3 loop spans 12 amino acids. The CDR3 DNA reads as TGTGCCAGCAGTTCGCGGCGGGAGGAGCTGTTTTTT. It yields the protein CASSSRREELFF. The full variable domain, with the rest looked up from reference TRBV7-2 and TRBJ2-2, is GAGVSQSPSNKVTEKGKDVELRCDPISGHTALYWYRQSLGQGLEFLIYFQGNSAPDKSGLPSDRFSAERTGGSVSTLTIQRTQQEDSAVYLCASSSRREELFFGEGSRLTVL.

The CDR3 DNA follows: TGTGCCTGGGGGGACTCGGGACTAGGCGCCTACGAGCAGTACTTC. Translation gives CAWGDSGLGAYEQYF. The chain recombines TRBV30 with TRBJ2-7; 8 bases agree with TRBD2. With 5 bases clipped from V and 2 bases from J, the junction kept 11 bases outside the gene matches. The CDR3 covers 15 residues. Germline CDR1 reads GTSNPN; CDR2 reads SVGIG (reference sequence).

The chain employs TRBV11-2 and TRBJ1-4, with TRBD1 matching 7 bases. Germline V gene data show CDR1 as SGHAT and CDR2 as FQNNGV. The V segment lost 2 bases and the J segment 8 bases; nucleotides outside the gene matches: 8. This CDR3 region has 15 residues. CDR3 amino acids: CASSLIGGGNEKLFF. The DNA for the CDR3 is TGTGCCAGCAGCTTAATCGGAGGGGGCAACGAAAAACTGTTTTTT.

This chain connects TRBV6-4 to TRBJ2-5; 9 nucleotides align to TRBD1. CDR1 is MRHNA, CDR2 SNTAGT, per germline. The CDR3 loop spans 15 amino acids. The junction had 7 bases not matched to a gene; V was cut back by 3 bases and J by 5 bases. The CDR3 nucleotides are TGTGCCAGCAGTGAAACCGCCGGGACAGGGGAGACCCAGTACTTC. This gives the protein CASSETAGTGETQYF.

The chain couples TRBV2 to TRBJ1-1; D is unresolved. V was cut by 6 bases and J by 5 bases, with 13 bases left in between. The CDR3 has 13 residues. Germline lookup yields CDR1 SNHLY and CDR2 FYNNEI. CDR3 nucleotide sequence: TGTGCCAGCAGGGCGGAGATCAGAACTGAAGCTTTCTTT. Amino acid sequence: CASRAEIRTEAFF.

The V call is TRBV25-1, the J call TRBJ1-6; TRBD1 is a possible D gene (5 bases). This CDR3 spans 12 amino acids. Per germline, CDR1 MGHDK and CDR2 SYGVNS. The ends were cut back, 4 bases at V and 13 bases at J, with 11 bases in the middle. DNA of the CDR3: TGTGCCAGCAGTGCCCTTTCAGGGCCCCTCCACTTT. Translation gives CASSALSGPLHF.

This chain connects TRBV5-3 to TRBJ2-1; TRBD1 matches at 9 bases. TRBV5-3 is identified as an open reading frame with a role that is uncertain. V shed 4 bases and J 7 bases; nucleotides not matched to a gene: 9. The CDR3 contains 15 residues. As DNA, the CDR3 is TGTGCCAGAAGCCCGTATCCGGGACAGGGAAATGAGCAGTTCTTC. It yields the protein CARSPYPGQGNEQFF.

The chain carries TRBV28 and TRBJ2-3, with 8 bases that match TRBD2. Germline loops: CDR1 MDHEN, CDR2 SYDVKM. The CDR3 is 15 amino acids. V shed 6 bases, J shed 5 bases, and the junction held 10 bases outside the gene matches. The CDR3 DNA follows: TGTGCCAGCAGCCCACCCGCGGGGGGTATAGATACGCAGTATTTT. It yields the protein CASSPPAGGIDTQYF.

This clone appeared a single time. The V gene is TRBV10-3, the J gene TRBJ2-3; D is possibly TRBD1 (5 bases). This CDR3 spans 16 amino acids. V lost 3 bases and J 4 bases, leaving 17 bases between the germline ends. In germline, CDR1 is ENHRY, CDR2 SYGVKD. CDR3 sequence (DNA): TGTGCCATCAGTGAAGAAGGCAGGGCGGTCGCAGATACGCAGTATTTT. Translating it yields CAISEEGRAVADTQYF.

The J gene is TRBJ1-5, the V gene TRBV6-5; TRBD1 agrees at 10 bases. J was trimmed by 7 bases and V by 4 bases; bases with no gene match: 7. CDR1 is MNHEY and CDR2 is SVGAGI in the germline V gene. The CDR3 spans 15 residues. The DNA for the CDR3 is TGTGCCAGCAGTTCCGGGGACAGGGGAGGCCAGCCCCAGCATTTT. The encoded protein is CASSSGDRGGQPQHF.

CDR3 region: CASSPSAGAWETQYF. In nucleotides, the CDR3 is TGTGCCAGCAGCCCTTCTGCGGGGGCTTGGGAGACCCAGTACTTC. J is TRBJ2-5 and V is TRBV7-2, with D tentatively TRBD2 (7 bases). Germline V gene lookup returns CDR1 SGHTA and CDR2 FQGNSA. The ends were cut back, 5 bases at V and 5 bases at J, with 18 bases in the middle. The CDR3 covers 15 residues.

The genes are TRBV30 and TRBJ1-1; the match to TRBD1 covers 9 bases. The CDR3 extends over 13 amino acids. The J segment lost 8 bases and the V segment lost 5 bases, leaving 9 bases of the junction unmatched. Per the germline V gene, CDR1 is GTSNPN and CDR2 is SVGIG (reference sequence). CDR3 loop: CAWSSDRGAEAFF. DNA for the CDR3: TGTGCCTGGTCCTCGGACAGGGGAGCCGAAGCTTTCTTT.

V usage is TRBV7-8 and J usage is TRBJ2-2; TRBD2 aligns across 7 bases. V gave up 1 base and J gave up 7 bases; unmatched junction bases: 6. Germline V gives CDR1 SGHVS, CDR2 FQNEAQ. The CDR3 spans 15 residues. In nucleotides, the CDR3 is TGTGCCAGCAGCTTAGGGACTAGGGATGGCGGGGAGCTGTTTTTT. Amino acids: CASSLGTRDGGELFF. Supplemented by reference TRBV7-8 and TRBJ2-2, the full variable domain reads GAGVSQSPRYKVAKRGQDVALRCDPISGHVSLFWYQQALGQGPEFLTYFQNEAQLDKSGLPSDRFFAERPEGSVSTLKIQRTQQEDSAVYLCASSLGTRDGGELFFGEGSRLTVL.

The genes are TRBV5-1 and TRBJ2-7; 10 bases agree with TRBD2. V lost 2 bases to trimming and J lost 0 bases; unmatched junction nucleotides: 5. Germline CDR1 and CDR2: SGHRS and YFSETQ. This CDR3 spans 16 amino acids. CDR3 sequence: CASSFPSGGASYEQYF. CDR3 coding DNA: TGCGCCAGCAGCTTCCCGAGCGGGGGGGCCTCCTACGAGCAGTACTTC.

The J gene is TRBJ2-2, the V gene TRBV28; D possibly corresponds to TRBD1 (6 bases). The CDR3 is 15 residues long. The germline V gene has CDR1 MDHEN and CDR2 SYDVKM. Deletions cut 5 bases from V and 4 bases from J, with 14 bases between. The CDR3: CASSRVAGVTGELFF. CDR3 bases: TGTGCCAGCAGTAGGGTGGCAGGGGTCACCGGGGAGCTGTTTTTT.

Here the CDR3 reads CASSTLPRDRVNEAFF. The CDR3 bases are TGTGCCAGCAGCACTCTCCCCCGGGACAGGGTTAATGAAGCTTTCTTT. This chain links TRBV11-2 with TRBJ1-1; 9 nucleotides line up with TRBD1. This CDR3 is built from 16 residues. Germline V gene data show CDR1 as SGHAT and CDR2 as FQNNGV. Trimming cost V 5 bases and J 7 bases; bases outside gene matches: 14.

The rearrangement joins TRBV18 to TRBJ1-2, with D uncertain. From germline, CDR1 is KGHSH and CDR2 LQKENI. Trimming took 2 bases from V and 0 from J, leaving 13 bases between them. CDR3 length: 16 amino acids. The CDR3 loop is CASSPVGSRSNYGYTF. The CDR3 nucleotides read TGTGCCAGCTCACCAGTGGGTAGCAGATCTAACTATGGCTACACCTTC.

The rearrangement joins TRBV4-1 to TRBJ2-7, with 10 bases lining up with TRBD2. Germline values: CDR1 MGHRA, CDR2 YSYEKL. The CDR3 has 13 residues. V dropped 4 bases and J dropped 3; count of bases not matched to a gene: 0. CDR3 in DNA: TGCGCCAGCAGCCGGACTAGCGGCTACGAGCAGTACTTC. Translating it yields CASSRTSGYEQYF.

The gene calls are TRBV6-6 and TRBJ1-3, with D uncertain. Per the germline V gene, CDR1 is MNHNY and CDR2 is SVGAGI (reference sequence). With 8 bases removed from V and 0 bases from J, the gap between germline ends came to 11 bases. CDR3 size: 14 residues. The CDR3 here is CASGIGSSGNTIYF. CDR3 nucleotides: TGTGCCAGCGGTATTGGAAGCTCTGGAAACACCATATATTTT.

This chain links TRBV12-2 with TRBJ1-5. TRBV12-2 is annotated as a pseudogene. This CDR3 is 18 amino acids long. The CDR3 is CASRLPRIARRDDQPQHF. Written as DNA, the CDR3 is TGTGCAAGTCGCTTACCCAGAATTGCGCGGCGGGACGATCAGCCCCAGCATTTT.

The CDR3 sequence is CATSRAFGGGSYNEQFF. DNA for the CDR3: TGTGCCACCAGCAGAGCGTTCGGGGGGGGGTCCTACAATGAGCAGTTCTTC. The V and J genes are TRBV15 and TRBJ2-1; 8 bases are a match to TRBD2. After removal of 1 base from V and 1 base from J, the junction contained 6 bases not matched to a gene. CDR1 LNHNV and CDR2 YYDKDF come from the germline V gene (reference sequence). CDR3 size: 17 residues.

This chain links TRBV6-6 with TRBJ2-5; 9 nucleotides align to TRBD2. CDR1 MNHNY and CDR2 SVGAGI come from the germline V gene (reference sequence). V lost 6 bases to trimming and J lost 5 bases; unmatched junction nucleotides: 7. The CDR3 sequence is 14 residues long. CDR3 sequence (DNA): TGTGCCAGCAGGGGACTAGCTATTATCGAGACCCAGTACTTC. Protein: CASRGLAIIETQYF.

This rearrangement joins TRBV5-1 to TRBJ2-2, with 8 bases fitting TRBD2. CDR3 length: 15 residues. In germline, CDR1 is SGHRS, CDR2 YFSETQ. The V and J ends lost 4 bases and 1 base, in that order; junction bases with no gene match: 3. Here the CDR3 reads CASSPREGNTGELFF. In DNA form, the CDR3 reads TGCGCCAGCAGCCCCCGGGAGGGGAACACCGGGGAGCTGTTTTTT.